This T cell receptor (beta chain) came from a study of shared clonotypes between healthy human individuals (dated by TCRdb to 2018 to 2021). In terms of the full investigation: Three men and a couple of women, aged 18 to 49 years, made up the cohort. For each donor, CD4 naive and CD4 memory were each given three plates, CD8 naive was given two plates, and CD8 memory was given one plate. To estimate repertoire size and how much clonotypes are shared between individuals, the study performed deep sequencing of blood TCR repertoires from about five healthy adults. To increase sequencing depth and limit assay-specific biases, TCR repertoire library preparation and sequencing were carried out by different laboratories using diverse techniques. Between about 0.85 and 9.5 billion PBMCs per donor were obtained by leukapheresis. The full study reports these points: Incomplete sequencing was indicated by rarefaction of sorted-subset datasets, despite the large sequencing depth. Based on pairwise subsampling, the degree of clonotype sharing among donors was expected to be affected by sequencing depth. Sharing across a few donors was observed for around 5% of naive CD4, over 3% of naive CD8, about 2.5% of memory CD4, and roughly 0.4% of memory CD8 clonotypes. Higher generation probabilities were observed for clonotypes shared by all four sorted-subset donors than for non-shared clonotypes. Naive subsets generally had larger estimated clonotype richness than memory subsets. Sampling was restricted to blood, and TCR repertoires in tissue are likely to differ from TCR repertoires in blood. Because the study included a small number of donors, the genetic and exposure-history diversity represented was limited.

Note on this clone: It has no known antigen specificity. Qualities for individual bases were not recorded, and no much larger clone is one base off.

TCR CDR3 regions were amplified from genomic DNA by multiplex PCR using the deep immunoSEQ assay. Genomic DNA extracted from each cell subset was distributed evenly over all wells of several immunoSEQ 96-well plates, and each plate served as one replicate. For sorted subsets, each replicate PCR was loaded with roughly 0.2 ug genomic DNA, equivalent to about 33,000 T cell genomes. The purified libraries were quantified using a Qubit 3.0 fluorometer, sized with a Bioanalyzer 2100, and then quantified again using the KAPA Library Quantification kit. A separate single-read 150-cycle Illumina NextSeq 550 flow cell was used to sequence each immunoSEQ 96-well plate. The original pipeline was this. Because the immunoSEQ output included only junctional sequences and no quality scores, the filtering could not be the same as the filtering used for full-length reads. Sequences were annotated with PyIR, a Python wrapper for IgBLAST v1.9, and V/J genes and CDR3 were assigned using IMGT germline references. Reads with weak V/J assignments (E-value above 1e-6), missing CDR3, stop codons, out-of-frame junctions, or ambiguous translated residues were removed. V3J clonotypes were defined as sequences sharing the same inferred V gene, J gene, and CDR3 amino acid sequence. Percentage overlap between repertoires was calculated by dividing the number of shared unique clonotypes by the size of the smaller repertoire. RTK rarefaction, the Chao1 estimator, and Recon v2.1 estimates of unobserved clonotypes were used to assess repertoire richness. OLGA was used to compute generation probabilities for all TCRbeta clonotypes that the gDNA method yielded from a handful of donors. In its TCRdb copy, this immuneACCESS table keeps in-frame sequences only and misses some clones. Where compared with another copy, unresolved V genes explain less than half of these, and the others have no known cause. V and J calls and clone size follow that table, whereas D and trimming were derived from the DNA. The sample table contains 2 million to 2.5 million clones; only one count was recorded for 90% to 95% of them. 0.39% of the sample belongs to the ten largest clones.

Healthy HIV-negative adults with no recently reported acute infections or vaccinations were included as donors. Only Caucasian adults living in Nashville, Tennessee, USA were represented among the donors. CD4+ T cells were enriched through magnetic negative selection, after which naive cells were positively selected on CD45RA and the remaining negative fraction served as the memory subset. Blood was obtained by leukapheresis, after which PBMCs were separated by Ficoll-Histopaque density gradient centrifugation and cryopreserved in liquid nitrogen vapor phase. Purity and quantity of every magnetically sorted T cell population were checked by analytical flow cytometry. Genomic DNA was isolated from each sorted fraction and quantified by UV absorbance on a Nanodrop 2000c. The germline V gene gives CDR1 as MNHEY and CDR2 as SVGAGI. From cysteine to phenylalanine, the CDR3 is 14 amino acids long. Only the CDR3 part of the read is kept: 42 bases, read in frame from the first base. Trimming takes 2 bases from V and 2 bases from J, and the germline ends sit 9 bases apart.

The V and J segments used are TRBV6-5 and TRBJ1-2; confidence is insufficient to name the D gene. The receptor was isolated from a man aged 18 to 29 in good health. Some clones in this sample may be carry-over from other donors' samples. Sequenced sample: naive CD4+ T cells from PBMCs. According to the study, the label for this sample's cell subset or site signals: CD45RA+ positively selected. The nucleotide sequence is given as TGTGCCAGCAGTTACAGGGCACCGAACTATGGCTACACCTTC. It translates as CASSYRAPNYGYTF.